The 22 T cell receptor beta chains below all came from one sample that was sequenced in a study of blood T cell repertoires in COVID-19. Assay: immunoSEQ multiplex PCR; the TCRdb copy retains only in-frame clones and omits some. The table shows approximately 190,000 clones, with roughly 88% occurring only once. Sequencing input: peripheral blood. Every receptor here comes from a woman in her thirties or forties who had recovered from COVID-19.

The chain employs TRBV28 and TRBJ1-5; D not resolved. Trimming removed 3 bases at V and 0 bases at J, with 6 bases between. The germline gives CDR1 MDHEN, CDR2 SYDVKM. This CDR3 region has 14 residues. The CDR3 reads CASSFQSSNQPQHF. CDR3 nucleotide sequence: TGTGCCAGCAGTTTTCAATCTAGCAATCAGCCCCAGCATTTT. Full variable domain (rest looked up from reference TRBV28 and TRBJ1-5): DVKVTQSSRYLVKRTGEKVFLECVQDMDHENMFWYRQDPGLGLRLIYFSYDVKMKEKGDIPEGYSVSREKKERFSLILESASTNQTSMYLCASSFQSSNQPQHFGDGTRLSIL.

J is TRBJ1-5 and V is TRBV6-4, with a weak D call TRBD1 (6 bases). Deletions cut 4 bases from V and 3 bases from J, with 13 bases between. This CDR3 has 15 amino acids. Germline V gives CDR1 MRHNA, CDR2 SNTAGT. CDR3 loop: CASSVRDRNNQPQHF. CDR3 nucleotide sequence: TGTGCCAGCAGTGTCAGAGACAGGAACAATCAGCCCCAGCATTTT.

The chain has TRBV6-2 or TRBV6-3 and TRBJ1-5; tentatively, D is TRBD1 (6 bases). Germline V CDR1 and CDR2: MNHEY, SVGEGT. The CDR3 spans 15 residues. The V gene lost 5 bases and the J gene lost 4 bases, with 15 bases spanning the gap. CDR3 coding DNA: TGTGCCAGCAGTGGAGGACAGTGGGGAAATCAGCCCCAGCATTTT. Translating gives CASSGGQWGNQPQHF.

The V gene is TRBV5-1, the J gene TRBJ2-1; D unresolved. Germline values: CDR1 SGHRS, CDR2 YFSETQ. The CDR3 loop spans 14 amino acids. Trimming cost V 0 bases and J 5 bases, with 9 bases left between them. In nucleotides, the CDR3 is TGCGCCAGCAGCTTGGTAGCACCTGACAATGAGCAGTTCTTC. This translates into CASSLVAPDNEQFF.

This clone has only one observation. The DNA of the CDR3 is TGTGCCACCAGTGATTTCGGTGCAGGGGGCTTGACAGATACGCAGTATTTT. It is translated as CATSDFGAGGLTDTQYF. V usage is TRBV24-1 and J usage is TRBJ2-3; TRBD1 agrees at 8 bases. The V and J ends lost 1 base and 3 bases, in that order; junction bases with no gene match: 8. Germline CDR1 and CDR2: KGHDR and SFDVKD. The CDR3 is 17 residues long.

The chain is built from TRBV25-1 and TRBJ1-6; no clear D. V lost 6 bases to trimming and J lost 6 bases, with 6 bases between them. Germline V CDR1 and CDR2: MGHDK, SYGVNS. The CDR3 loop spans 12 amino acids. In DNA, the CDR3 is TGTGCCAGCAGGGGAGGTAATTCACCCCTCCACTTT. The encoded protein is CASRGGNSPLHF.

CDR3 bases: TGTGCCAGCAGCCCGCGACAGGGCCCGACCATTTATAATGAAAAACTGTTTTTT. It encodes CASSPRQGPTIYNEKLFF. The V call is TRBV16, the J call TRBJ1-4; 7 bases are shared with TRBD1. CDR1 KGHSY and CDR2 FQNENV come from the germline V gene. The CDR3 loop spans 18 amino acids. V was clipped by 4 bases and J by 4 bases; unmatched bases: 15.

The chain uses TRBV7-9 and TRBJ2-1; no clear D. Trimming took 5 bases from V and 7 from J, leaving 15 bases between them. CDR1 and CDR2 (germline): SEHNR, FQNEAQ (reference sequence). The CDR3 contains 14 residues. The CDR3 DNA reads TGTGCCAGCAGCCATGTCCCCGGGTTAAATGAGCAGTTCTTC. This translates into CASSHVPGLNEQFF.

The genes are TRBV30 and TRBJ2-6; tentatively, D is TRBD1 (5 bases). V lost 6 bases, J lost 0 bases, and 12 bases lay in between. The CDR3 contains 15 residues. Per germline, CDR1 GTSNPN and CDR2 SVGIG (reference sequence). The CDR3 is CACPNRPSGANVLTF. The CDR3 DNA sequence: TGTGCCTGCCCTAACAGGCCCTCTGGGGCCAACGTCCTGACTTTC.

The gene calls are TRBV30 and TRBJ2-5, with 10 bases aligning to TRBD2. Trimming at V came to 3 bases and at J to 4 bases, leaving 5 bases not matched to a gene. The germline V gene has CDR1 GTSNPN and CDR2 SVGIG (reference sequence). The length of the CDR3 is 14 residues. For the CDR3, the DNA is TGTGCCTGGAGGGGGAGCGGGAGGGGAGAGACCCAGTACTTC. Translation: CAWRGSGRGETQYF.

This clone was detected a few times. The CDR3 loop reads CASSSGTYSNQPQHF. CDR3 nucleotides: TGTGCCAGCAGTAGTGGGACTTATAGCAATCAGCCCCAGCATTTT. This chain uses TRBV28 with TRBJ1-5; possibly TRBD1 for D (5 bases). V was shortened by 5 bases and J by 0 bases, with 11 bases between the two germline ends. Germline V lookup: CDR1 MDHEN, CDR2 SYDVKM. The CDR3 is 15 residues long.

The V and J genes are TRBV29-1 and TRBJ2-5; D gene unclear. The V end lost 3 bases, the J end lost 2 bases, and 7 bases lay between the germline ends. The germline V gene has CDR1 SQVTM and CDR2 ANQGSEA. CDR3 length equals 12 residues. The CDR3, as DNA: TGCAGCGTTGATCTACAGCAAGAGACCCAGTACTTC. This gives the protein CSVDLQQETQYF. Together with reference TRBV29-1 and TRBJ2-5, the CDR3 gives the full variable domain: SAVISQKPSRDICQRGTSLTIQCQVDSQVTMMFWYRQQPGQSLTLIATANQGSEATYESGFVIDKFPISRPNLTFSTLTVSNMSPEDSSIYLCSVDLQQETQYFGPGTRLLVL.

This chain links TRBV29-1 with TRBJ1-1; D perhaps matches TRBD1 (6 bases). V was pared by 4 bases and J by 0 bases, with 12 bases between. The CDR3 has 14 residues. Germline V gene data show CDR1 as SQVTM and CDR2 as ANQGSEA. The CDR3 here is CSVGQGHMNTEAFF. The CDR3 region has the DNA TGCAGCGTTGGGCAGGGACACATGAACACTGAAGCTTTCTTT.

The chain combines TRBV12-3 or TRBV12-4 with TRBJ1-1; D unresolved. This CDR3 region has 11 residues. V lost 6 bases and J lost 4, with 6 bases in between. CDR3 DNA: TGTGCCAGCAGCCTAACCACTGAAGCTTTCTTT. Translating it yields CASSLTTEAFF.

This clone has a single count. A read error may account for a junction end that differs from germline. The gene calls are TRBV19 and TRBJ2-6; perhaps TRBD1 as D (5 bases). The CDR3 consists of 17 residues. The germline V gene has CDR1 LNHDA and CDR2 SQIVND (reference sequence). The CDR3 protein is CASSHRGGTSGANVLIF. The CDR3 nucleotides read TGTGCCAGTAGTCATAGGGGCGGAACCTCTGGGGCCAACGTCCTGATTTTC.

The V gene is TRBV27, the J gene TRBJ2-1, with TRBD2 identical over 9 bases. Losses at the gene ends were 3 bases for V and 0 bases for J; bases not matched to a gene: 6. Germline values: CDR1 MNHEY, CDR2 SMNVEV (reference sequence). This CDR3 is built from 17 residues. As DNA, the CDR3 is TGTGCCAGCAGTTTCGCCCTAGCGGGGAGCTCCTACAATGAGCAGTTCTTC. It codes for CASSFALAGSSYNEQFF.

The chain links TRBV6-5 to TRBJ1-4; TRBD1 is a possible D gene (6 bases). Germline CDR1 and CDR2: MNHEY and SVGAGI. The CDR3 contains 16 residues. The ends were cut back, 2 bases at V and 0 bases at J, with 10 bases in the middle. The CDR3 DNA reads as TGTGCCAGCAGTTACGGGGGGGGCCCAACTAATGAAAAACTGTTTTTT. Amino acid sequence: CASSYGGGPTNEKLFF.

The CDR3 spells CASSQGAGGSYNEQFF. The CDR3 nucleotides read TGTGCCAGCAGCCAGGGGGCGGGAGGCTCCTACAATGAGCAGTTCTTC. J is TRBJ2-1 and V is TRBV4-2, with TRBD2 matching 8 bases. CDR3 length equals 16 residues. Germline V lookup: CDR1 LGHNA, CDR2 YNFKEQ. Germline trimming cut 3 bases from V and 0 bases from J; bases unmatched to any gene: 4.

The V gene is TRBV5-1, the J gene TRBJ1-6; D is unclear. V shed 4 bases and J shed 6 bases, with 11 bases lying between them. Per germline, CDR1 SGHRS and CDR2 YFSETQ. This CDR3 spans 14 amino acids. Here the CDR3 reads CASSQAQPNSPLHF. The CDR3 DNA is TGCGCCAGCAGCCAGGCTCAGCCTAATTCACCCCTCCACTTT.

The V and J genes are TRBV19 and TRBJ1-4, with D possibly matching TRBD1 (6 bases). The germline gives CDR1 LNHDA, CDR2 SQIVND (reference sequence). The V end was cut by 7 bases, the J end by 7 bases, with 16 bases between. The CDR3 length is 14 residues. CDR3 in DNA: TGTGCCAGTACTCCGAGGGGGGGGTTTGAAAAACTGTTTTTT. It is translated as CASTPRGGFEKLFF.

The rearrangement links TRBV30 to TRBJ2-7, with D possibly being TRBD1 (6 bases). The ends were cut back, 4 bases at V and 5 bases at J, with 24 bases in the middle. The CDR3 runs 16 residues. Germline V gene sequence: CDR1 GTSNPN, CDR2 SVGIG (reference sequence). CDR3 DNA sequence: TGTGCCTGGAATACCAGGGGCGCGACGCCCACGGACGAGCAGTACTTC. It encodes CAWNTRGATPTDEQYF. The complete variable domain, with remaining parts taken from reference TRBV30 and TRBJ2-7, reads SQTIHQWPATLVQPVGSPLSLECTVEGTSNPNLYWYRQAAGRGLQLLFYSVGIGQISSEVPQNLSASRPQDRQFILSSKKLLLSDSGFYLCAWNTRGATPTDEQYFGPGTRLTVT.

The rearrangement uses TRBV20-1 and TRBJ2-7; perhaps D is TRBD1 or TRBD2 (5 bases each). Trimming removed 3 bases at V and 3 bases at J, with 12 bases between. Germline CDR1 DFQATT, CDR2 SNEGSKA (reference sequence). This CDR3 spans 13 amino acids. This chain's CDR3 is CSASEGPLYEQYF. CDR3 bases: TGCAGTGCTAGTGAGGGGCCACTCTACGAGCAGTACTTC.